Sequencing of this T cell receptor (beta chain) was carried out in a study of identical twins. TCRdb fed the 5' RACE reads into MiXCR, producing one record per CDR3 protein. The top ten hold approximately 4.3% of the sample, which has hundreds of thousands of distinct CDR3 sequences, 21% seen once. The same specimen was also included in a second study, on T cells expressing NK-cell markers. That study reports: It was sorted CD3+CD56+NKG2C+, CD3+CD56+NKG2C- and CD3+CD56-NKG2C+ T cells that supplied the TCR beta repertoires. Once again these clonotypes came out on top in the CD3+CD56-NKG2C+ fraction of a few donors.

The clonotype was recovered from a woman between 18 and 29 years old in good health. Sequencing used PBMCs.

The CDR3 loop reads CASSDRGGDEQFF. The CDR3 coding sequence is TGTGCCAGCAGTGATCGGGGGGGAGATGAGCAGTTCTTC. The chain carries TRBV12-3 or TRBV12-4 and TRBJ2-1, with TRBD2 matching 8 bases. With 5 bases clipped from V and 8 bases from J, the junction kept 5 bases outside the gene matches. This CDR3 has 13 residues.